This T cell receptor beta chain was sequenced during a study of T cells in Graves' hyperthyroidism and ophthalmopathy. Study overall: Peripheral blood was acquired at first diagnosis, ahead of any therapy whatsoever. Study results and caveats: Blood shared most expanded thyroid clonotypes above 0.001.

TCR beta CDR3 regions were amplified from RNA transcripts. The study used the HTBI primer set for a first-round RT-PCR of the TCR CDR3. One entry per CDR3 protein results from TCRdb running MiXCR on the multiplex PCR reads. The sample lists a few hundred thousand distinct CDR3 sequences, more than 12% occurring once. Diagnosing involved the use of clinical symptoms, serum thyroxine and TRAb, thyroid ultrasound and orbital computed tomography. The PBMCs were taken from over 9.5 ml of fresh peripheral blood. This clonotype has just one count. As yet, its antigen is unknown. In germline, CDR1 is DFQATT, CDR2 SNEGSKA (reference sequence). The CDR3 covers 12 residues.

The sequenced material came from blood. This rearrangement joins TRBV20-1 to TRBJ2-5, with D tentatively TRBD2 (7 bases). The end of the DNA fits TRBJ2-1 better, so the J call may be wrong. The source of this sequence is a woman aged 25 to 45 with Graves' hyperthyroidism. The CDR3 loop is CSAGGGQETQFF. CDR3 nucleotides: TGCAGTGCGGGAGGGGGACAAGAGACCCAGTTCTTC.